The clone carrying this T cell receptor beta chain occurred a few times. The V segment lost 6 bases and the J segment 6 bases; nucleotides outside the gene matches: 6. Germline CDR1 is LNHDA and CDR2 is SQIVND (reference sequence). The CDR3 has 13 amino acids. This sample is part of a study of T cell responses to AZD1222 COVID-19 vaccine. Using immunoSEQ multiplex PCR, the repertoire was profiled, and TCRdb retains in-frame clones only, with some absent. Of 150,000 or so clones listed, 86% were seen once; the top ten hold 20% to 25%. This TCR was sampled from an adult in good health. Sample: peripheral blood, taken on day 0 of AZD1222 vaccination. V and J are TRBV19 and TRBJ2-3; TRBD2 matches at 7 bases. CDR3 residues: CASRRGNGDTQYF. The CDR3 bases are TGTGCCAGTAGGCGGGGGAATGGGGATACGCAGTATTTT.